The entry below describes one T cell receptor (beta chain). The target of this receptor is not known. No base qualities exist here, and no much larger clone lies one base off it. This sample was included in a study of blood T cell repertoires in COVID-19 (dated by TCRdb to 2020 to 2021). Study-level background: Samples covering the acute and convalescent phases of COVID-19 were provided by collaborators in the United States, Italy and Spain. The prospective study material was composed of cDNA or gDNA derived from T cells, B-cell-depleted T cells, or PBMCs. The dataset comprised deeply sampled blood TCRbeta repertoires from subjects exposed to, actively infected with, or recovered from COVID-19. The repertoires were released in a freely available public database intended as a resource for research on the immune response to SARS-CoV-2. Samples were obtained from the ongoing ImmuneRACE study (first 160 participants) and from over a thousand subjects provided by 6 global collaborators. Nearly every sample came with metadata listing a de-identified subject ID, COVID-19 status, age in years and sex. Where available, HLA class I and class II types were taken from metadata supplied by the sample provider and were not determined by assay-based typing. General findings and caveats noted by the study authors: The amount of clinical and demographic metadata varied by source and participant and was provided uncurated.

Collaborating institutions collected whole blood in K2EDTA tubes following their own protocols. For TCRbeta analysis, collaborators shipped samples as frozen whole blood, isolated PBMCs, or DNA extracted from either of those sample types. The immunoSEQ Assay, a bias-controlled multiplex PCR, was used to amplify TCRbeta CDR3 regions from genomic DNA. The study's processing was this. The number of nucleated cells in each sample was estimated from the amplification of reference gene primers within the assay. To quantify the absolute abundance of each unique TCRbeta CDR3 rearrangement, sequence reads were collapsed and filtered. For each sample, productive Simpson clonality was calculated as the square root of Simpson's diversity index over productive rearrangements. TCRdb mirrors the immuneACCESS table, restricted to in-frame sequences. Some clones are absent from its copies; in checked studies, under half trace to an unresolved V gene, and the reason for the others is unknown. D and trimming were read from the DNA, whereas the V and J calls and clone size are those reported in that table. The sample table contains roughly 49,000 clones; only one count was recorded for under 85% of them. The top ten clonotypes cover 16% of the sample.

Sequencing input: peripheral blood. The sequence derives from a man aged 40-49 years with acute or convalescent COVID-19.

The sequenced DNA: TGCGCCAGCAGCCCCCGGGACAGGGAGCATCTAACCTACGAGCAGTACTTC. The resulting protein is CASSPRDREHLTYEQYF. The sequence links TRBV5-1 to TRBJ2-7, with 9 bases matching TRBD1. The CDR3, from cysteine to phenylalanine, totals 17 residues. Only the CDR3 DNA stays, 51 bases, in frame from base 1. V has 4 bases trimmed and J has 2 bases trimmed; junction bases matching no gene number 13. From the germline V gene, CDR1 is SGHRS and CDR2 is YFSETQ.